These 11 T cell receptor beta chains were sequenced from one sample in a study of shared clonotypes between healthy human individuals (dated by TCRdb to the early 2020s). The library was built by means of the immunoSEQ multiplex PCR assay. TCRdb carries this immuneACCESS record with in-frame sequences only. Its versions omit some clonotypes, under half of them owing to an unresolved V gene in the studies checked, with the rest unexplained. The sample records roughly 2.6 million clones, just over 90% of which are singletons. The top ten clonotypes cover under 0.15% of the sample. The specimen was naive CD4+ T cells sorted from blood. The cell subset or site tag for this specimen amounts to: CD45RA+ positively selected. The receptor source for this set is a man between 18 and 29 years old in good health.

This rearrangement joins TRBV19 to TRBJ2-1; D could derive from TRBD1 or TRBD2 (6 bases each). Trimming removed 1 base at V and 7 bases at J, with 11 bases between. From germline, CDR1 is LNHDA and CDR2 SQIVND (reference sequence). The CDR3 is 14 residues long. In nucleotides, the CDR3 is TGTGCCAGTAGTATAGTGGGGGGCACGAATGAGCAGTTCTTC. Protein product: CASSIVGGTNEQFF.

The J gene is TRBJ1-1, the V gene TRBV10-3; D gene ambiguous. Trimming removed 4 bases from V and 4 bases from J, with 10 bases in between. Germline CDR1 is ENHRY and CDR2 is SYGVKD. The length of the CDR3 is 13 residues. This CDR3 is CAISVIGSTEAFF. CDR3 nucleotides: TGTGCCATCAGTGTAATTGGGTCCACTGAAGCTTTCTTT.

V is TRBV9 and J is TRBJ2-3, with TRBD2 matching over 7 bases. The CDR3 contains 17 residues. V lost 0 bases and J lost 6; bases outside the gene matches: 13. Looked up from germline, CDR1 is SGDLS and CDR2 is YYNGEE. The DNA of the CDR3 is TGTGCCAGCAGCGTAGCTCCAGCGGGGTTTTCAGGGGATACGCAGTATTTT. Translated, it gives CASSVAPAGFSGDTQYF.

The chain carries TRBV5-1 and TRBJ2-7; D might be TRBD1 (5 bases). The germline gives CDR1 SGHRS, CDR2 YFSETQ. Trimming took 4 bases from V and 5 from J, leaving 7 bases between them. The CDR3 consists of 11 residues. CDR3: CASSEDNEQYF. The CDR3 bases are TGCGCCAGCAGCGAGGACAACGAGCAGTACTTC.

This clone came up once. The chain has TRBV6-6 and TRBJ2-2, with a possible D match to TRBD1 (6 bases). This CDR3 comprises 12 residues. Trimming left V 6 bases short and J 6 bases short, with 8 bases between. Germline V gene lookup returns CDR1 MNHNY and CDR2 SVGAGI (reference sequence). CDR3 in amino acids: CASRQGAGELFF. The DNA of the CDR3 is TGTGCCAGCAGACAGGGTGCCGGGGAGCTGTTTTTT.

This clone is a singleton in its sample. V gene TRBV10-3 combines with J gene TRBJ1-1, with D tentatively TRBD1 (5 bases). The V end lost 8 bases, the J end lost 4 bases, and 17 bases lay between the germline ends. Germline CDR1 reads ENHRY; CDR2 reads SYGVKD. This CDR3 is 14 amino acids long. This chain's CDR3 is CAIGGDSGGTEAFF. CDR3 bases: TGTGCCATCGGTGGGGACTCCGGGGGCACTGAAGCTTTCTTT.

The rearrangement joins TRBV28 to TRBJ2-5; 12 nucleotides line up with TRBD2. J was trimmed by 5 bases and V by 4 bases; bases with no gene match: 11. CDR1 and CDR2 from the germline V gene are MDHEN and SYDVKM. This CDR3 is 17 amino acids long. The CDR3 DNA follows: TGTGCCAGCAGTTCACCCCGACTAGCGGGGGTTCGGGAGACCCAGTACTTC. Translating it yields CASSSPRLAGVRETQYF.

Worth noting for this clone: The sample holds other DNA sequences that translate to the same CDR3. This chain's CDR3 is CSVRGTVTYEQYF. For the CDR3, the DNA is TGCAGCGTACGAGGGACGGTCACCTACGAGCAGTACTTC. This rearrangement joins TRBV29-1 to TRBJ2-7; D possibly uses TRBD1 or TRBD2 (5 bases each). Germline values: CDR1 SQVTM, CDR2 ANQGSEA. There are 13 residues in the CDR3. The V gene lost 6 bases and the J gene lost 2 bases, with 14 bases spanning the gap.

The chain joins TRBV5-1 to TRBJ1-3; 9 nucleotides agree with TRBD1. The J segment lost 2 bases and the V segment lost 5 bases, leaving 2 bases of the junction unmatched. From germline, CDR1 is SGHRS and CDR2 YFSETQ. The CDR3 extends over 14 amino acids. This CDR3 is CASRGTGTGNTIYF. Here the CDR3 DNA reads TGCGCCAGCAGGGGGACAGGGACTGGAAACACCATATATTTT.

The chain has TRBV11-2 and TRBJ2-7; D is possibly TRBD1 (5 bases). Trimming stripped 3 bases from V and 3 bases from J, with 15 bases between. The CDR3 consists of 15 residues. Germline V gives CDR1 SGHAT, CDR2 FQNNGV. The DNA of the CDR3 is TGTGCCAGCAGCTTCAGGGTCAACCCATTCTACGAGCAGTACTTC. Amino acids: CASSFRVNPFYEQYF.

The CDR3 spells CASSLFQGGYNEQFF. The CDR3 region has the DNA TGTGCCAGCAGCTTGTTCCAGGGCGGCTACAATGAGCAGTTCTTC. The rearrangement joins TRBV5-4 to TRBJ2-1; TRBD1 might be the D (5 bases). V lost 1 base and J 3 bases, leaving 11 bases between the germline ends. Germline lookup yields CDR1 SGHNT and CDR2 YYREEE (reference sequence). This CDR3 region has 15 residues.